These T cell receptor beta chains were read from a single sample in a study of molecular identifiers for immune sequencing clone quantification. From the PCR reads, TCRdb called clonotypes with MiXCR, one entry per CDR3 protein. The data contain over 550,000 distinct CDR3 sequences, roughly 27% of them seen just once; the ten biggest clones take up approximately 0.75%. Sequenced sample: naive CD8+ T cells from blood, with Jurkat cell RNA spiked in. The source of these receptors is a human donor in good health. Some libraries in this study had Jurkat cell RNA spiked in. Both conserved end residues are part of each CDR3. Fields, in order: V gene, D gene, J gene, clone size, CDR3 DNA, CDR3 protein. D genes are given only for firm matches. Not all rows give a size; the values are once, few, many and, for expanded clones, a class.

v_gene: TRBV27
d_gene: TRBD2
j_gene: TRBJ2-3
abundance: many
CDR3nt: TGTGCCAGCCAGGGACTAGTTCATGATACGCAGTATTTT
CDR3aa: CASQGLVHDTQYF

v_gene: TRBV11-2
d_gene: NA
j_gene: TRBJ2-7
abundance: NA
CDR3nt: TGTGCCAGCAGCTCCCAGCCCCAGAGAGGGGCCGAGCAGTACTTC
CDR3aa: CASSSQPQRGAEQYF

v_gene: TRBV7-9
d_gene: TRBD2
j_gene: TRBJ2-3
abundance: many
CDR3nt: TGTGCCAGCAGCTTCCGGACTAGCGCCACAGATACGCAGTATTTT
CDR3aa: CASSFRTSATDTQYF

v_gene: TRBV28
d_gene: TRBD2
j_gene: TRBJ2-3
abundance: many
CDR3nt: TGTGCCAGCAAAGTAGCGGGAGGATACACAGATACGCAGTATTTT
CDR3aa: CASKVAGGYTDTQYF

v_gene: TRBV5-4
d_gene: NA
j_gene: TRBJ1-1
abundance: few
CDR3nt: TGTGCCAGCAGCTGGTCCACTGACATGAACACTGAAGCTTTCTTT
CDR3aa: CASSWSTDMNTEAFF

v_gene: TRBV7-8
d_gene: TRBD1
j_gene: TRBJ2-7
abundance: few
CDR3nt: TGTGCCAGCAGCGGAGCCGGGACAGGGACTCACGAGCAGTACTTC
CDR3aa: CASSGAGTGTHEQYF

v_gene: TRBV2
d_gene: TRBD2
j_gene: TRBJ2-1
abundance: few
CDR3nt: TGTGCCAGCAGTGATCCACTAGCGAATACGCCCAGTGAGCAGTTCTTC
CDR3aa: CASSDPLANTPSEQFF

v_gene: TRBV20-1
d_gene: NA
j_gene: TRBJ2-7
abundance: many
CDR3nt: TGCAGTTCCCCCCCAACAGGAAACTCCTACGAGCAGTACTTC
CDR3aa: CSSPPTGNSYEQYF

v_gene: TRBV6-2/TRBV6-3
d_gene: NA
j_gene: TRBJ2-1
abundance: NA
CDR3nt: TGTGCCAGCAGTTACGGGGGTTCAGAGCAGTTCTTC
CDR3aa: CASSYGGSEQFF

v_gene: TRBV6-6
d_gene: NA
j_gene: TRBJ1-5
abundance: few
CDR3nt: TGTGCCAGCAGGGAGGGACAAACAGGTCAGCCCCAGCATTTT
CDR3aa: CASREGQTGQPQHF

v_gene: TRBV27
d_gene: TRBD2
j_gene: TRBJ2-5
abundance: few
CDR3nt: TGTGCCAGCAGTTCCCTCTATAGCGGGATAAGCCAAGAGACCCAGTACTTC
CDR3aa: CASSSLYSGISQETQYF

v_gene: TRBV7-9
d_gene: TRBD1
j_gene: TRBJ1-4
abundance: NA
CDR3nt: TGTGCCGGCAGCACGGGACAGGAGGCCGCCGATGAAAAACTGTTTTTT
CDR3aa: CAGSTGQEAADEKLFF

v_gene: TRBV28
d_gene: TRBD2
j_gene: TRBJ2-1
abundance: NA
CDR3nt: TGTGCCAGCAGTCCTGGGACTAGCGGGTCCTTTGTCGATGAGCAGTTCTTC
CDR3aa: CASSPGTSGSFVDEQFF

v_gene: TRBV13
d_gene: NA
j_gene: TRBJ2-5
abundance: few
CDR3nt: TGTGCCAGCAGCTTGTCCGCTGTAGGGATGGGAGAGACCCAGTACTTC
CDR3aa: CASSLSAVGMGETQYF

v_gene: TRBV13
d_gene: TRBD1
j_gene: TRBJ2-7
abundance: few
CDR3nt: TGTGCCAGCAGCATGGCCAGGGACAGCTCCTACGAGCAGTACTTC
CDR3aa: CASSMARDSSYEQYF

v_gene: TRBV6-5
d_gene: TRBD1
j_gene: TRBJ2-7
abundance: few
CDR3nt: TGTGCCAGCAGTACCGGGACAGGTATTGGCGAGCAGTACTTC
CDR3aa: CASSTGTGIGEQYF

v_gene: TRBV5-6
d_gene: TRBD2
j_gene: TRBJ2-7
abundance: NA
CDR3nt: TGTGCCAGCAGCAGAACTAGCGGGGGGTGGTACTTC
CDR3aa: CASSRTSGGWYF

v_gene: TRBV19
d_gene: TRBD1
j_gene: TRBJ2-1
abundance: few
CDR3nt: TGTGCCAGTAGTATAGGGGTCAGGGGGCTTGGTGAGCAGTTCTTC
CDR3aa: CASSIGVRGLGEQFF

v_gene: TRBV7-6
d_gene: NA
j_gene: TRBJ2-7
abundance: NA
CDR3nt: TGTGCCAGCAGCCTCCACTTCAGGGCCTACGAGCAGTACTTC
CDR3aa: CASSLHFRAYEQYF

v_gene: TRBV11-2
d_gene: NA
j_gene: TRBJ2-1
abundance: many
CDR3nt: TGTGCCAGCAGCTTATACACCTACAATGAGCAGTTCTTC
CDR3aa: CASSLYTYNEQFF

v_gene: TRBV6-4
d_gene: NA
j_gene: TRBJ1-2
abundance: many
CDR3nt: TGTGCCAGCAGTGAATACGGTTTAGGAGGCTACACCTTC
CDR3aa: CASSEYGLGGYTF

v_gene: TRBV5-1
d_gene: NA
j_gene: TRBJ2-7
abundance: many
CDR3nt: TGCGCCAGCAGCTTGGACCTAGGCGCCGGTTACGAGCAGTACTTC
CDR3aa: CASSLDLGAGYEQYF

v_gene: TRBV28
d_gene: NA
j_gene: TRBJ2-1
abundance: few
CDR3nt: TGTGCCAGCAGTTTAGAGCGACAGTCCTACAATGAGCAGTTCTTC
CDR3aa: CASSLERQSYNEQFF

v_gene: TRBV28
d_gene: NA
j_gene: TRBJ2-1
abundance: many
CDR3nt: TGTGCCAGCAGTTCTGCTGAGCAGTTCTTC
CDR3aa: CASSSAEQFF

v_gene: TRBV12-5
d_gene: TRBD1
j_gene: TRBJ2-3
abundance: many
CDR3nt: TGTGCTAGTGGTTTGGACAGGGGCGTCGCAGATACGCAGTATTTT
CDR3aa: CASGLDRGVADTQYF